Shown below are 10 T cell receptor beta chains from a single sample sequenced in a study of OX40 agonist ivuxolimab in advanced cancers. Method: immunoSEQ multiplex PCR; TCRdb's copy keeps in-frame clones and lacks some. The sample consists of roughly 56,000 clones, 70% to 85% of them appearing once. Sample: CD4+ or CD8+ T cells sorted from blood, taken in a trial of the OX40 agonist ivuxolimab. The source is an adult with an advanced solid tumor such as melanoma, head and neck, liver or kidney cancer.

This sequence joins TRBV7-2 and TRBJ2-1; 8 bases are shared with TRBD2. Trimming removed 5 bases from V and 6 bases from J; junction bases left unmatched: 12. CDR1 is SGHTA and CDR2 is FQGNSA in the germline V gene. The CDR3 spans 16 residues. Written as DNA, the CDR3 is TGTGCCAGCAGCCAACCCCCGGGGGGGTTGAGCAATGAGCAGTTCTTC. It encodes CASSQPPGGLSNEQFF.

A word on this clone: Other DNA sequences within the sample encode an identical CDR3. The rearrangement links TRBV5-8 to TRBJ1-1; D is possibly TRBD1 (6 bases). Trimming stripped 0 bases from V and 5 bases from J, with 14 bases between. The CDR3 sequence is 15 residues long. From germline, CDR1 is SGHTS and CDR2 YDEGEE. CDR3 residues: CASSLAGQGRTEAFF. CDR3 coding DNA: TGTGCCAGCAGCTTGGCGGGGCAGGGGAGGACTGAAGCTTTCTTT.

The chain links TRBV21-1 to TRBJ1-1. TRBV21-1 is a recognized pseudogene. There are 15 residues in the CDR3. The CDR3 DNA reads TGTGCCAGCAGCGCACCCGGGACCGCGAACACTGAAGCTTTCTTT. Translation gives CASSAPGTANTEAFF.

This chain uses TRBV5-6 with TRBJ2-6, with D hard to call. Germline values: CDR1 SGHDT, CDR2 YYEEEE. The CDR3 consists of 18 residues. With 0 bases removed from V and 0 bases from J, the gap between germline ends came to 13 bases. The chain's CDR3 is CASSLGRLVGSGANVLTF. DNA for the CDR3: TGTGCCAGCAGCTTGGGACGGCTCGTCGGCTCTGGGGCCAACGTCCTGACTTTC.

The chain links TRBV29-1 to TRBJ2-3, with D unclear. V was clipped by 3 bases and J by 3 bases, with 7 bases between them. There are 12 residues in the CDR3. Germline V gene lookup returns CDR1 SQVTM and CDR2 ANQGSEA. In nucleotides, the CDR3 is TGCAGCGTTGACCGCGGAACAGATACGCAGTATTTT. Its protein is CSVDRGTDTQYF.

V and J are TRBV2 and TRBJ1-1; 7 nucleotides match TRBD1. With 2 bases clipped from V and 5 bases from J, the junction kept 5 bases outside the gene matches. The CDR3 runs 14 residues. CDR1 and CDR2 from the germline V gene are SNHLY and FYNNEI. This CDR3 reads CASSEQGVRTEAFF. The CDR3 DNA reads as TGTGCCAGCAGTGAACAGGGGGTAAGGACTGAAGCTTTCTTT.

This chain uses TRBV30 with TRBJ1-1; TRBD1 aligns across 7 bases. V dropped 3 bases and J dropped 6; count of bases not matched to a gene: 13. This CDR3 is built from 15 residues. Germline-derived CDR1 and CDR2 are GTSNPN and SVGIG (reference sequence). DNA for the CDR3: TGTGCCTGGAGCACAGGGGCAGGGCATTGGGCTGAAGCTTTCTTT. This translates into CAWSTGAGHWAEAFF.

The chain carries TRBV6-6 and TRBJ2-4; weak D call: TRBD2 (6 bases). This CDR3 comprises 15 residues. Germline lookup yields CDR1 MNHNY and CDR2 SVGAGI (reference sequence). The V gene lost 5 bases and the J gene lost 0 bases, with 11 bases spanning the gap. As DNA, the CDR3 is TGTGCCAGCAGTCTCTCCGGGGGAGCCAAAAACATTCAGTACTTC. This translates into CASSLSGGAKNIQYF.

The chain couples TRBV2 to TRBJ1-5, with a weak D call TRBD1 (6 bases). Germline V gene sequence: CDR1 SNHLY, CDR2 FYNNEI. Trimming stripped 6 bases from V and 1 base from J, with 19 bases between. CDR3 size: 17 residues. CDR3 protein: CASSAPVGGRSNQPQHF. The CDR3 nucleotides read TGTGCCAGCAGCGCCCCCGTGGGGGGCAGAAGCAATCAGCCCCAGCATTTT.

The chain has TRBV29-1 and TRBJ1-4; tentative D call: TRBD1 (5 bases). CDR3 length equals 14 residues. V gave up 6 bases and J gave up 7 bases, with 18 bases separating them. Germline V gene data show CDR1 as SQVTM and CDR2 as ANQGSEA. The CDR3 DNA is TGCAGCGTGAGGTGGGCGAGGGGAAGTGAAAAACTGTTTTTT. This translates into CSVRWARGSEKLFF.